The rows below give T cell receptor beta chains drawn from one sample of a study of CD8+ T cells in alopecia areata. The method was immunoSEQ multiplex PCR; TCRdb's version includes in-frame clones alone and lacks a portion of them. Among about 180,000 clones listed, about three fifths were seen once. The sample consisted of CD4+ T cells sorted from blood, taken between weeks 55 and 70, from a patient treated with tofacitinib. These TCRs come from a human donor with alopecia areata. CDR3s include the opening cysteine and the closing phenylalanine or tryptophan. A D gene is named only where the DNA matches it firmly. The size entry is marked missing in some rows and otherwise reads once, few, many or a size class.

CDR3 protein: CACGVQGRQPQHF; CDR3 DNA: TGTGCCTGTGGGGTACAGGGTAGGCAGCCCCAGCATTTT; J gene: TRBJ1-5; clone size: once; D gene: NA; V gene: TRBV30
CDR3 protein: CASSARSGDTQYF; CDR3 DNA: TGTGCCAGCAGCGCAAGATCGGGAGATACGCAGTATTTT; J gene: TRBJ2-3; clone size: few; D gene: NA; V gene: TRBV9
CDR3 protein: CASSYGAVGGVYNEQFF; CDR3 DNA: TGTGCCAGCAGCTACGGAGCGGTAGGGGGCGTCTACAATGAGCAGTTCTTC; J gene: TRBJ2-1; clone size: once; D gene: TRBD1; V gene: TRBV4-2
CDR3 protein: CASSLSRLEKLFF; CDR3 DNA: TGTGCCAGCAGTTTATCCCGGTTGGAAAAACTGTTTTTT; J gene: TRBJ1-4; clone size: NA; D gene: NA; V gene: TRBV27
CDR3 protein: CASSHLLGGDTQYF; CDR3 DNA: TGTGCCAGCAGCCATCTCCTTGGGGGAGATACGCAGTATTTT; J gene: TRBJ2-3; clone size: NA; D gene: NA; V gene: TRBV11-2
CDR3 protein: CASSQVGQGRSNTEAFF; CDR3 DNA: TGCGCCAGCAGCCAAGTCGGACAGGGGAGGTCGAACACTGAAGCTTTCTTT; J gene: TRBJ1-1; clone size: NA; D gene: TRBD1; V gene: TRBV4-1
CDR3 protein: CASSPFRGGDSPLHF; CDR3 DNA: TGTGCCAGCTCCCCCTTCCGCGGGGGAGATTCACCCCTCCACTTT; J gene: TRBJ1-6; clone size: NA; D gene: NA; V gene: TRBV18
CDR3 protein: CASSQMNGLSSYEQYF; CDR3 DNA: TGTGCCAGCAGCCAAATGAACGGTCTGAGCTCCTACGAGCAGTACTTC; J gene: TRBJ2-7; clone size: NA; D gene: NA; V gene: TRBV14
CDR3 protein: CSATGSRQETQYF; CDR3 DNA: TGCAGCGCGACGGGGTCACGGCAAGAGACCCAGTACTTC; J gene: TRBJ2-5; clone size: NA; D gene: NA; V gene: TRBV29-1
CDR3 protein: CAWSVGGHTDTQYF; CDR3 DNA: TGTGCCTGGAGTGTTGGGGGCCACACAGATACGCAGTATTTT; J gene: TRBJ2-3; clone size: NA; D gene: NA; V gene: TRBV30
CDR3 protein: CASSLEGAGGSYGYTF; CDR3 DNA: TGTGCCAGCAGCTTAGAAGGCGCAGGGGGCTCCTATGGCTACACCTTC; J gene: TRBJ1-2; clone size: NA; D gene: TRBD1; V gene: TRBV7-9
CDR3 protein: CASSLMGGLETQYF; CDR3 DNA: TGTGCCAGCAGTCTGATGGGGGGCTTGGAGACCCAGTACTTC; J gene: TRBJ2-5; clone size: NA; D gene: NA; V gene: TRBV7-9
CDR3 protein: CASSLAGPQETQYF; CDR3 DNA: TGTGCCAGCAGTTTAGCCGGGCCCCAAGAGACCCAGTACTTC; J gene: TRBJ2-5; clone size: NA; D gene: NA; V gene: TRBV28
CDR3 protein: CASSPPNNSPLHF; CDR3 DNA: TGTGCCAGCTCACCCCCGAACAATTCACCCCTCCACTTT; J gene: TRBJ1-6; clone size: NA; D gene: NA; V gene: TRBV18
CDR3 protein: CASSPMTGGGNTIYF; CDR3 DNA: TGTGCCAGCAGCCCGATGACAGGGGGTGGAAACACCATATATTTT; J gene: TRBJ1-3; clone size: NA; D gene: TRBD1; V gene: TRBV5-6
CDR3 protein: CSVHLPGQDYGYTF; CDR3 DNA: TGCAGCGTTCACCTACCGGGACAGGACTATGGCTACACCTTC; J gene: TRBJ1-2; clone size: NA; D gene: TRBD1; V gene: TRBV29-1
CDR3 protein: CASSQFRQNTGELFF; CDR3 DNA: TGTGCCAGCAGCCAATTTCGACAGAACACCGGGGAGCTGTTTTTT; J gene: TRBJ2-2; clone size: NA; D gene: NA; V gene: TRBV4-2
CDR3 protein: CASSRHSGGAGTDTQYF; CDR3 DNA: TGTGCCAGCAGTCGACATAGCGGGGGGGCCGGCACAGATACGCAGTATTTT; J gene: TRBJ2-3; clone size: NA; D gene: TRBD2; V gene: TRBV7-2
CDR3 protein: CASSGGAGQPQHF; CDR3 DNA: TGTGCCAGCAGTGGGGGGGCAGGGCAGCCCCAGCATTTT; J gene: TRBJ1-5; clone size: NA; D gene: NA; V gene: TRBV25-1
CDR3 protein: CATSREKASGGDTQYF; CDR3 DNA: TGTGCCACCAGCAGAGAAAAAGCCAGCGGGGGGGATACGCAGTATTTT; J gene: TRBJ2-3; clone size: once; D gene: TRBD2; V gene: TRBV15
CDR3 protein: CASSLDMGGGEKLFF; CDR3 DNA: TGCGCCAGCAGCTTGGATATGGGTGGAGGTGAAAAACTGTTTTTT; J gene: TRBJ1-4; clone size: NA; D gene: NA; V gene: TRBV5-1
CDR3 protein: CAWSFGQVQETQYF; CDR3 DNA: TGTGCCTGGAGTTTCGGACAGGTCCAAGAGACCCAGTACTTC; J gene: TRBJ2-5; clone size: NA; D gene: TRBD1; V gene: TRBV30
CDR3 protein: CASSVGTLPQETQYF; CDR3 DNA: TGTGCCAGCAGCGTAGGGACCCTTCCCCAAGAGACCCAGTACTTC; J gene: TRBJ2-5; clone size: NA; D gene: NA; V gene: TRBV9
CDR3 protein: CSVGLRQANTEAFF; CDR3 DNA: TGCAGCGTTGGGCTTAGACAGGCGAACACTGAAGCTTTCTTT; J gene: TRBJ1-1; clone size: NA; D gene: NA; V gene: TRBV29-1
CDR3 protein: CASSQDRGFSGANVLTF; CDR3 DNA: TGCGCCAGCAGTCAAGACAGGGGGTTCTCTGGGGCCAACGTCCTGACTTTC; J gene: TRBJ2-6; clone size: NA; D gene: TRBD1; V gene: TRBV23-1
CDR3 protein: CASSQAGFDTQYF; CDR3 DNA: TGTGCCAGCAGCCAAGCGGGTTTTGATACGCAGTATTTT; J gene: TRBJ2-3; clone size: NA; D gene: NA; V gene: TRBV14
CDR3 protein: CSVGDSSHQPQHF; CDR3 DNA: TGCAGCGTCGGGGACAGCTCTCATCAGCCCCAGCATTTT; J gene: TRBJ1-5; clone size: NA; D gene: TRBD1; V gene: TRBV29-1
CDR3 protein: CASKLSSGTGELFF; CDR3 DNA: TGTGCCAGCAAGCTGTCTTCGGGGACCGGGGAGCTGTTTTTT; J gene: TRBJ2-2; clone size: few; D gene: NA; V gene: TRBV7-9
CDR3 protein: CSVDGNTGELFF; CDR3 DNA: TGCAGCGTTGACGGTAACACCGGGGAGCTGTTTTTT; J gene: TRBJ2-2; clone size: once; D gene: NA; V gene: TRBV29-1
CDR3 protein: CASSWGTTGSYGYTF; CDR3 DNA: TGTGCCAGCAGTTGGGGGACCACAGGTTCATATGGCTACACCTTC; J gene: TRBJ1-2; clone size: few; D gene: NA; V gene: TRBV7-2
CDR3 protein: CASSPLTGNTEAFF; CDR3 DNA: TGTGCCAGCAGCCCACTGACAGGGAACACTGAAGCTTTCTTT; J gene: TRBJ1-1; clone size: NA; D gene: NA; V gene: TRBV7-9
CDR3 protein: CSVLRRFSTDTQYF; CDR3 DNA: TGCAGCGTTCTTCGGCGTTTCAGCACAGATACGCAGTATTTT; J gene: TRBJ2-3; clone size: NA; D gene: NA; V gene: TRBV29-1
CDR3 protein: CASSYSVRGKNIQYF; CDR3 DNA: TGTGCCAGCAGTTACTCCGTCCGGGGAAAAAACATTCAGTACTTC; J gene: TRBJ2-4; clone size: NA; D gene: NA; V gene: TRBV6-5
CDR3 protein: CASSYGTFDSRGYEQYF; CDR3 DNA: TGTGCCAGCAGCTACGGGACCTTCGACTCACGGGGCTACGAGCAGTACTTC; J gene: TRBJ2-7; clone size: NA; D gene: NA; V gene: TRBV5-4
CDR3 protein: CASSSGTAEETQYF; CDR3 DNA: TGCGCCAGCAGCTCTGGGACAGCGGAAGAGACCCAGTACTTC; J gene: TRBJ2-5; clone size: few; D gene: TRBD1; V gene: TRBV5-1
CDR3 protein: CAWKGAGGYGYTF; CDR3 DNA: TGTGCCTGGAAAGGGGCAGGTGGCTATGGCTACACCTTC; J gene: TRBJ1-2; clone size: few; D gene: NA; V gene: TRBV30
CDR3 protein: CASSETSAAGLNEQFF; CDR3 DNA: TGCGCCAGCAGCGAGACGTCTGCCGCCGGGCTTAATGAGCAGTTCTTC; J gene: TRBJ2-1; clone size: few; D gene: NA; V gene: TRBV5-1
CDR3 protein: CAWSVGQSAAPSEKLFF; CDR3 DNA: TGTGCCTGGAGTGTCGGACAGTCAGCCGCCCCTTCCGAAAAACTGTTTTTT; J gene: TRBJ1-4; clone size: NA; D gene: NA; V gene: TRBV30
CDR3 protein: CASSLRQGLAGYTF; CDR3 DNA: TGTGCCAGCAGCCTAAGACAGGGGCTAGCTGGCTACACCTTC; J gene: TRBJ1-2; clone size: few; D gene: TRBD1; V gene: TRBV7-8
CDR3 protein: CASSATGGGGYTF; CDR3 DNA: TGTGCCAGCAGCGCGACAGGGGGCGGTGGCTACACCTTC; J gene: TRBJ1-2; clone size: few; D gene: TRBD1; V gene: TRBV5-6
CDR3 protein: CASSETGQGSSYNEQFF; CDR3 DNA: TGTGCCAGCAGTGAAACTGGACAGGGAAGCTCCTACAATGAGCAGTTCTTC; J gene: TRBJ2-1; clone size: NA; D gene: TRBD1; V gene: TRBV6-1
CDR3 protein: CASSALQGAETQYF; CDR3 DNA: TGTGCCAGTAGTGCATTACAGGGAGCGGAGACCCAGTACTTC; J gene: TRBJ2-5; clone size: NA; D gene: NA; V gene: TRBV19
CDR3 protein: CSPDQPLYEQYF; CDR3 DNA: TGCAGCCCCGACCAACCCTTGTACGAGCAGTACTTC; J gene: TRBJ2-7; clone size: NA; D gene: NA; V gene: TRBV29-1
CDR3 protein: CASSLGTVPTGELFF; CDR3 DNA: TGCGCCAGCAGCTTGGGGACAGTTCCAACCGGGGAGCTGTTTTTT; J gene: TRBJ2-2; clone size: few; D gene: TRBD1; V gene: TRBV4-1
CDR3 protein: CSVARKMNTEAFF; CDR3 DNA: TGCAGCGTCGCAAGAAAGATGAACACTGAAGCTTTCTTT; J gene: TRBJ1-1; clone size: once; D gene: NA; V gene: TRBV29-1